This T cell receptor (beta chain) was identified during a study of blood T cell repertoires in COVID-19. On the study more broadly: From T cells, B-cell-depleted T cells, or PBMCs came the material, which was cDNA or gDNA.

CDR1 and CDR2 from the germline V gene are LNHDA and SQIVND (reference sequence). The ends lost 6 bases at V and 2 bases at J; junction bases unmatched: 7. The CDR3 spans 16 residues. Authors' processing steps: From reference gene primer amplification, estimates of nucleated cell counts were derived. The assay was immunoSEQ multiplex PCR, and TCRdb's table has in-frame clones only and misses some. The DNA was the basis for D and trimming; V, J and clone size are from that table. The table includes about 74,000 clones, roughly four fifths detected once. The chain uses TRBV19 and TRBJ2-3, with 11 bases that match TRBD2. Sequencing was done on a sample of peripheral blood. The TCR originated in a human donor in a cohort sampled during active COVID-19. The CDR3 DNA is TGTGCCAGTAGGCCGCTAGCGGGGGGCCTCACAGATACGCAGTATTTT. Protein sequence: CASRPLAGGLTDTQYF.